This T cell receptor (beta chain) was sequenced for a study of cytomegalovirus exposure and HLA in healthy donors. Whole-study results and caveats: Rare TCR sequences dominated, though some public TCRs recurred in many donors. Analyzed later, most CMV-associated TCR beta chains appeared HLA-restricted. Upon later analysis, TCR association rates were observed to vary by HLA locus, being highest for DRB1 and lowest for HLA-C. A later analysis reportedly found fewer N-insertions in an Asian-associated ancestry cluster than the roughly 670-donor mean.

With regard to this clone: Its antigen is unidentified.

Vbeta (60) and Jbeta (13) primers were used in the PCR. The repertoire was sequenced with immunoSEQ multiplex PCR; TCRdb's copy has only in-frame clones and lacks some. This table holds 110,000 or so clones, 76% found once. This CDR3 region has 15 residues. In germline, CDR1 is SGHKS, CDR2 YYEKEE (reference sequence). Losses at the gene ends were 2 bases for V and 12 bases for J; bases not matched to a gene: 14. The sample taken for sequencing was PBMCs. The receptor comes from a man aged 50 or older in good health and CMV-seropositive. This chain connects TRBV5-5 to TRBJ1-2; 9 bases align to TRBD1. CDR3 loop: CASSLTGGQVLGNTF. CDR3 DNA sequence: TGTGCCAGCAGCTTAACAGGGGGCCAGGTGCTAGGTAACACCTTC.